This TCR beta chain was observed in a study of shared clonotypes between healthy human individuals. The overall study: For every donor, three CD4 naive, three CD4 memory, two CD8 naive and one CD8 memory plates were used. Findings and limits, study-wide: Larger estimated richness was generally recorded for naive subsets relative to memory subsets.

Produced via immunoSEQ multiplex PCR; TCRdb's table is partial and in-frame only. The data contain 2 million to 2.5 million clones, around 92% of them singletons. To note about this clone: Its antigen is unidentified.

Division of CD4+ cells produced a CD45RA+ naive subset and a CD45RA-negative memory subset. CDR1 is SGHRS and CDR2 is YFSETQ in the germline V gene. The length of the CDR3 is 11 residues. The V gene lost 0 bases and the J gene lost 8 bases, with 5 bases spanning the gap. This clonotype was sampled from a man between 18 and 35 years old in good health. Some clones in this sample may be carry-over from other donors' samples. Input material: naive CD4+ T cells from PBMCs. As for subset: CD45RA+ positively selected. V is TRBV5-1 and J is TRBJ1-1; D gene unclear. CDR3 residues: CASSLAGEAFF. In DNA, the CDR3 is TGCGCCAGCAGCTTGGCTGGGGAAGCTTTCTTT.